Following are 22 T cell receptor beta chains from one sample sequenced in a study of OX40 agonist ivuxolimab in advanced cancers. The data were produced by immunoSEQ multiplex PCR, yet TCRdb's version contains in-frame clones alone and is incomplete. The sample shows about 89,000 clones, approximately 91% of them seen only once. Sequencing was performed on CD4+ or CD8+ T cells sorted from blood, taken in a trial of the OX40 agonist ivuxolimab. The receptors were gathered from an adult with an advanced solid tumor such as melanoma, head and neck, liver or kidney cancer.

This rearrangement joins TRBV2 to TRBJ1-4; no clear D. The CDR3 extends over 11 amino acids. CDR1 and CDR2 from the germline V gene are SNHLY and FYNNEI. The V end was cut by 8 bases, the J end by 8 bases, with 9 bases between. The CDR3 DNA reads as TGTGCCAGCCGGTCGGTCGAAAAACTGTTTTTT. This gives the protein CASRSVEKLFF.

This chain joins TRBV5-5 and TRBJ1-3, with D unclear. CDR3 length: 16 amino acids. Germline V CDR1 and CDR2: SGHKS, YYEKEE (reference sequence). Trimming removed 1 base at V and 0 bases at J, with 11 bases between. The CDR3 sequence: CASSLLGFSSGNTIYF. Written as DNA, the CDR3 is TGTGCCAGCAGCTTGTTGGGTTTTTCCTCTGGAAACACCATATATTTT.

The chain links TRBV28 to TRBJ1-2, with TRBD1 matching over 8 bases. CDR3 size: 12 residues. The germline gives CDR1 MDHEN, CDR2 SYDVKM. V was pared by 11 bases and J by 1 base, with 3 bases of the junction left unmatched. The DNA for the CDR3 is TGTGCCGGACAGGGTGATAACTATGGCTACACCTTC. It encodes CAGQGDNYGYTF.

The V call is TRBV29-1, the J call TRBJ1-1; 8 bases are shared with TRBD1. This CDR3 contains 12 residues. Germline-derived CDR1 and CDR2 are SQVTM and ANQGSEA. V gave up 0 bases and J gave up 11 bases; unmatched junction bases: 5. CDR3 DNA: TGCAGCGTTGAAGAACAGGGGGAGGAGGCTTTCTTT. Translated, it gives CSVEEQGEEAFF.

The CDR3 sequence is CASSRQGSPNEKLFF. DNA for the CDR3: TGTGCCAGCAGTCGACAGGGTTCACCTAATGAAAAACTGTTTTTT. The rearrangement joins TRBV2 to TRBJ1-4; TRBD1 matches at 7 bases. Germline-derived CDR1 and CDR2 are SNHLY and FYNNEI. J was trimmed by 3 bases and V by 5 bases; bases with no gene match: 6. The CDR3 runs to 15 residues.

Only a few counts were recorded for this clone. The rearrangement joins TRBV10-3 to TRBJ1-1; possibly TRBD1 for D (6 bases). Trimming removed 6 bases at V and 1 base at J, with 9 bases between. CDR3 length: 13 amino acids. Germline V gene sequence: CDR1 ENHRY, CDR2 SYGVKD. The CDR3 sequence is CAIRGDTNTEAFF. CDR3 coding DNA: TGTGCCATCAGGGGGGACACGAACACTGAAGCTTTCTTT.

The gene calls are TRBV7-2 and TRBJ2-7, with unresolved D. V lost 2 bases, J lost 0 bases, and 11 bases lay in between. Germline V gives CDR1 SGHTA, CDR2 FQGNSA. CDR3 length: 15 residues. The DNA of the CDR3 is TGTGCCAGCAGCTTAAGTGGCTTGAGCTCCTACGAGCAGTACTTC. This encodes CASSLSGLSSYEQYF.

The rearrangement links TRBV7-8 to TRBJ1-2, with 9 nucleotides matching TRBD1. V shed 6 bases and J 6 bases; nucleotides not matched to a gene: 11. Germline assignment: CDR1 SGHVS and CDR2 FQNEAQ. This CDR3 region has 15 residues. The CDR3 loop reads CASRLDTGGRDGYTF. CDR3 nucleotides: TGTGCCAGCAGATTGGATACAGGGGGCCGGGATGGCTACACCTTC.

Points on this clone: This specimen includes other DNA sequences encoding the same CDR3. The chain is built from TRBV5-1 and TRBJ2-5, with TRBD1 identical over 8 bases. This CDR3 spans 15 amino acids. Trimming removed 0 bases from V and 5 bases from J; junction bases left unmatched: 6. CDR1 and CDR2 (germline): SGHRS, YFSETQ. CDR3 DNA sequence: TGCGCCAGCAGCTTGGAGCCAGGGGGCCAGGAGACCCAGTACTTC. It translates to CASSLEPGGQETQYF.

The chain recombines TRBV23-1 with TRBJ2-1; maybe TRBD1 (6 bases). TRBV23-1 is an ORF; its function is uncertain. This CDR3 is 16 amino acids long. V gave up 4 bases and J gave up 3 bases, with 16 bases separating them. CDR3 in amino acids: CASSPEGTQGYNEQFF. CDR3 nucleotides: TGCGCCAGCAGTCCCGAGGGGACACAAGGCTACAATGAGCAGTTCTTC.

This sequence joins TRBV4-1 and TRBJ2-7, with TRBD1 matching 7 bases. Looked up from germline, CDR1 is MGHRA and CDR2 is YSYEKL. The CDR3 is 14 residues long. The trim removed 4 bases at V and 1 base at J, leaving 4 bases unmatched. CDR3: CASSPWDRSYEQYF. The CDR3 DNA sequence: TGCGCCAGCAGCCCATGGGACAGATCCTACGAGCAGTACTTC.

This rearrangement joins TRBV5-1 to TRBJ2-1; D perhaps matches TRBD2 (6 bases). The V and J ends lost 3 bases and 7 bases respectively, with 14 bases between them. Germline assignment: CDR1 SGHRS and CDR2 YFSETQ. This CDR3 has 14 residues. This CDR3 reads CASSSAGFKNEQFF. The CDR3 nucleotides read TGCGCCAGCAGCTCCGCGGGATTCAAGAATGAGCAGTTCTTC.

This chain links TRBV5-4 with TRBJ1-1; 7 positions match TRBD1. CDR1 is SGHNT, CDR2 YYREEE, per germline (reference sequence). V trimming: 2 bases; J trimming: 1 base; junction bases outside the gene matches: 2. The CDR3 runs 14 residues. The CDR3 sequence: CASSFGTENTEAFF. In DNA form, the CDR3 reads TGTGCCAGCAGCTTCGGGACAGAGAACACTGAAGCTTTCTTT.

The chain joins TRBV28 to TRBJ1-2, with a tentative D call TRBD1 (5 bases). The CDR3 has 15 amino acids. Germline CDR1 reads MDHEN; CDR2 reads SYDVKM. V lost 6 bases to trimming and J lost 7 bases, with 21 bases between them. The CDR3 here is CASSSLGGGGGGYTF. CDR3 bases: TGTGCCAGCAGCTCCCTAGGCGGGGGAGGTGGTGGCTACACCTTC.

The chain links TRBV2 to TRBJ2-5; TRBD2 might be the D (6 bases). The CDR3 has 14 amino acids. The V and J ends lost 5 bases and 1 base respectively, with 11 bases between them. Looked up from germline, CDR1 is SNHLY and CDR2 is FYNNEI. The DNA for the CDR3 is TGTGCCAGCAGTTCGGCGGGACCCCAAGAGACCCAGTACTTC. Encoded protein: CASSSAGPQETQYF.

As for this clone: This CDR3 is also generated by other DNA sequences in the sample. V gene TRBV5-1 combines with J gene TRBJ1-1; 7 bases line up with TRBD1. CDR1 and CDR2 from the germline V gene are SGHRS and YFSETQ. Trimming at V came to 4 bases and at J to 2 bases, leaving 5 bases not matched to a gene. The CDR3 covers 14 residues. The CDR3 nucleotides are TGCGCCAGCAGCGAGGGACAGCTAAACACTGAAGCTTTCTTT. This translates into CASSEGQLNTEAFF.

The chain uses TRBV2 and TRBJ1-5; unclear D gene. The germline V gene encodes CDR1 SNHLY and CDR2 FYNNEI. V was shortened by 4 bases and J by 0 bases, with 16 bases between the two germline ends. The CDR3 consists of 17 residues. CDR3 sequence (DNA): TGTGCCAGCAGTGCCAACAGTTGGGCATATAGCAATCAGCCCCAGCATTTT. Amino acid sequence: CASSANSWAYSNQPQHF.

The chain is built from TRBV7-3 and TRBJ2-3, with D perhaps assigned TRBD1 or TRBD2 (6 bases each). The CDR3 has 16 residues. With 5 bases removed from V and 5 bases from J, the gap between germline ends came to 20 bases. Germline V CDR1 and CDR2: SGHTA, FQGTGA. In nucleotides, the CDR3 is TGTGCCAGCAGCACCAACTTCGGGGGCTCAGGAGATACGCAGTATTTT. It yields the protein CASSTNFGGSGDTQYF.

V usage is TRBV9 and J usage is TRBJ2-5; 7 bases align to TRBD1. The germline V gene has CDR1 SGDLS and CDR2 YYNGEE. The CDR3 is made up of 15 amino acids. Losses at the gene ends were 0 bases for V and 5 bases for J; bases not matched to a gene: 7. The CDR3 here is CASSVGQGEGETQYF. DNA of the CDR3: TGTGCCAGCAGCGTAGGACAGGGAGAGGGGGAGACCCAGTACTTC.

J is TRBJ2-7 and V is TRBV6-5; TRBD2 aligns across 9 bases. The CDR3 has 15 residues. V trimming: 6 bases; J trimming: 2 bases; junction bases outside the gene matches: 8. Germline V lookup: CDR1 MNHEY, CDR2 SVGAGI. The CDR3 DNA sequence: TGTGCCAGCAGCGCCTCGCCTAGCGGGACCTACGAGCAGTACTTC. The encoded protein is CASSASPSGTYEQYF.

V gene TRBV18 combines with J gene TRBJ2-1; TRBD1 aligns across 9 bases. The CDR3 is made up of 16 amino acids. The J segment lost 7 bases and the V segment lost 6 bases, leaving 13 bases of the junction unmatched. The V gene's germline CDR1 is KGHSH and CDR2 LQKENI. Written as DNA, the CDR3 is TGTGCCAGCTCGCTTACTCCGGGACAGGGCGGGAATGAGCAGTTCTTC. It encodes CASSLTPGQGGNEQFF.

The rearrangement joins TRBV5-4 to TRBJ2-1; no clear D. Germline loops: CDR1 SGHNT, CDR2 YYREEE (reference sequence). V gave up 0 bases and J gave up 10 bases, with 8 bases separating them. The CDR3 length is 12 residues. In nucleotides, the CDR3 is TGTGCCAGCAGCTTGGATTTAAACGAGCAGTTCTTC. It specifies CASSLDLNEQFF.